One sample yielded the 26 T cell receptor beta chains listed below, sequenced in a study of T cell changes during pregnancy in multiple sclerosis. Profiling relied on immunoSEQ multiplex PCR, and the TCRdb table lists in-frame clones only, not all of them. The table shows 45,000 to 60,000 clones, with around 90% occurring only once. This material consisted of peripheral blood, taken in the first trimester of pregnancy. Receptor source: a female donor with multiple sclerosis, enrolled in a pregnancy study.

CDR3 residues: CASYGASGYTF. CDR3 nucleotides: TGTGCCAGCTATGGGGCAAGCGGCTACACCTTC. The chain is built from TRBV2 and TRBJ1-2, with D tentatively TRBD1 (5 bases). The CDR3 length is 11 residues. Germline V gene lookup returns CDR1 SNHLY and CDR2 FYNNEI. Trimming shortened V by 8 bases and J by 8 bases, and 12 bases separated the two germline ends.

On this clone itself: Other nucleotide sequences in the sample specify the same CDR3. The rearrangement links TRBV5-1 to TRBJ2-6; D may be TRBD1 (6 bases). Germline assignment: CDR1 SGHRS and CDR2 YFSETQ. The CDR3 loop spans 15 amino acids. Trimming shortened V by 5 bases and J by 4 bases, and 13 bases separated the two germline ends. The CDR3 loop is CASSQQGSGANVLTF. In DNA, the CDR3 is TGCGCCAGCAGTCAACAGGGCTCCGGGGCCAACGTCCTGACTTTC.

This chain joins TRBV10-3 and TRBJ2-5; 10 bases map to TRBD1. CDR1 is ENHRY and CDR2 is SYGVKD in the germline V gene. J gave up 5 bases and V 6 bases, and 6 bases lay outside the gene matches. The CDR3 totals 14 residues. CDR3 residues: CAISRTGGPETQYF. Here the CDR3 DNA reads TGTGCCATCAGCAGGACAGGGGGTCCCGAGACCCAGTACTTC.

This clone has only one observation. J is TRBJ1-1 and V is TRBV12-5; 7 bases map to TRBD1. The CDR3 covers 17 residues. V shed 0 bases and J 0 bases; nucleotides not matched to a gene: 7. Germline V lookup: CDR1 LGHNT, CDR2 FRNRAP. CDR3 loop: CASGLVHDGTVNTEAFF. As DNA, the CDR3 is TGTGCTAGTGGTTTGGTACACGACGGGACAGTGAACACTGAAGCTTTCTTT.

V and J are TRBV2 and TRBJ1-2; D remains ambiguous. Looked up from germline, CDR1 is SNHLY and CDR2 is FYNNEI. The V end lost 7 bases, the J end lost 7 bases, and 10 bases lay between the germline ends. CDR3 length: 11 residues. The CDR3: CASTPYGGYTF. The CDR3 nucleotides read TGTGCCAGCACTCCCTACGGTGGCTACACCTTC.

The chain carries TRBV18 and TRBJ1-6; no clear D gene. The CDR3 covers 13 residues. CDR1 and CDR2 from the germline V gene are KGHSH and LQKENI. V lost 4 bases to trimming and J lost 7 bases, with 8 bases between them. CDR3 DNA: TGTGCCAGCTCACGGGCAGCAAATTCACCCCTCCACTTT. It specifies CASSRAANSPLHF. The entire variable domain, with the rest obtained from reference TRBV18 and TRBJ1-6, is as follows: NAGVMQNPRHLVRRRGQEARLRCSPMKGHSHVYWYRQLPEEGLKFMVYLQKENIIDESGMPKERFSAEFPKEGPSILRIQQVVRGDSAAYFCASSRAANSPLHFGNGTRLTVT.

The chain employs TRBV6-1 and TRBJ1-4; 7 nucleotides agree with TRBD1. The CDR3 has 14 residues. The trim removed 6 bases at V and 5 bases at J, leaving 6 bases unmatched. Germline CDR1 MNHNS, CDR2 SASEGT. The CDR3 here is CASRDRSPNEKLFF. The CDR3 coding sequence is TGTGCCAGCAGGGACAGGTCTCCAAATGAAAAACTGTTTTTT.

This chain joins TRBV29-1 and TRBJ1-1; D remains unclear. Germline CDR1 and CDR2: SQVTM and ANQGSEA. The V end lost 4 bases, the J end lost 5 bases, and 14 bases lay between the germline ends. The length of the CDR3 is 13 residues. For the CDR3, the DNA is TGCAGCGTTGGGCGACTACGGGGAACTGAAGCTTTCTTT. The encoded protein is CSVGRLRGTEAFF.

The chain is built from TRBV4-3 and TRBJ1-2; D is ambiguous. The germline V gene has CDR1 LGHNA and CDR2 YSLEER. Trimming took off 1 base at V and 3 bases at J, with 12 bases between the two ends. CDR3 length: 15 amino acids. CDR3 protein: CASSQGVTDHYGYTF. The CDR3 nucleotides are TGCGCCAGCAGCCAAGGGGTGACTGACCACTATGGCTACACCTTC.

The V and J genes are TRBV15 and TRBJ2-3; 9 bases agree with TRBD2. V gave up 1 base and J gave up 3 bases; unmatched junction bases: 5. The V gene's germline CDR1 is LNHNV and CDR2 YYDKDF (reference sequence). The CDR3 has 16 residues. The CDR3 DNA follows: TGTGCCACCAGCAGAGGCGGGGGGGCTGGGACAGATACGCAGTATTTT. It is translated as CATSRGGGAGTDTQYF.

The chain couples TRBV5-5 to TRBJ1-2; TRBD1 might be the D (6 bases). The CDR3 has 15 amino acids. Germline-derived CDR1 and CDR2 are SGHKS and YYEKEE (reference sequence). Trimming left V 1 base short and J 4 bases short, with 14 bases between. CDR3 in DNA: TGTGCCAGCAGCTTGTTGGCAGGGGCTGTCTATGGCTACACCTTC. Protein product: CASSLLAGAVYGYTF.

The count of this clone is one. The rearrangement joins TRBV6-5 to TRBJ2-5; 7 bases fit TRBD1. With 0 bases clipped from V and 3 bases from J, the junction kept 7 bases outside the gene matches. This CDR3 spans 16 amino acids. Germline V CDR1 and CDR2: MNHEY, SVGAGI. CDR3 in amino acids: CASSYSDRDPKETQYF. In DNA form, the CDR3 reads TGTGCCAGCAGTTACTCCGACAGGGATCCGAAAGAGACCCAGTACTTC.

The J gene is TRBJ2-7, the V gene TRBV5-1; 10 bases fit TRBD1. V trimming: 3 bases; J trimming: 4 bases; junction bases outside the gene matches: 7. The CDR3 is 15 residues long. CDR1 and CDR2 (germline): SGHRS, YFSETQ. The CDR3 DNA reads TGCGCCAGCAGCTCCCAGGGACAGGGGTGGTACGAGCAGTACTTC. Its protein product is CASSSQGQGWYEQYF. Full variable domain (missing parts from reference TRBV5-1 and TRBJ2-7): KAGVTQTPRYLIKTRGQQVTLSCSPISGHRSVSWYQQTPGQGLQFLFEYFSETQRNKGNFPGRFSGRQFSNSRSEMNVSTLELGDSALYLCASSSQGQGWYEQYFGPGTRLTVT.

The CDR3 nucleotides are TGCGCCAGCAGCCTAGGACAATATAGCAATCAGCCCCAGCATTTT. Translating gives CASSLGQYSNQPQHF. The rearrangement joins TRBV5-1 to TRBJ1-5; TRBD1 might be the D (5 bases). V lost 4 bases, J lost 0 bases, and 11 bases lay in between. The V gene's germline CDR1 is SGHRS and CDR2 YFSETQ. The CDR3 has 15 amino acids. The whole variable domain, filled in from reference TRBV5-1 and TRBJ1-5, reads KAGVTQTPRYLIKTRGQQVTLSCSPISGHRSVSWYQQTPGQGLQFLFEYFSETQRNKGNFPGRFSGRQFSNSRSEMNVSTLELGDSALYLCASSLGQYSNQPQHFGDGTRLSIL.

The V gene is TRBV7-2, the J gene TRBJ1-2, with D possibly matching TRBD1 (5 bases). The CDR3 length is 13 residues. Looked up from germline, CDR1 is SGHTA and CDR2 is FQGNSA. Trimming shortened V by 3 bases and J by 8 bases, and 13 bases separated the two germline ends. The DNA of the CDR3 is TGTGCCAGCAGCTTTGGCAGGGTGGGCGGCTACACCTTC. Amino acid sequence: CASSFGRVGGYTF.

The chain carries TRBV5-6 and TRBJ1-2; D gene uncertain. The V gene's germline CDR1 is SGHDT and CDR2 YYEEEE. The CDR3 has 13 residues. V gave up 2 bases and J gave up 5 bases, with 10 bases separating them. The CDR3 DNA is TGTGCCAGCAGCTTAAGTGACGGGTATGGCTACACCTTC. Translating it yields CASSLSDGYGYTF.

This rearrangement joins TRBV6-5 to TRBJ1-3; perhaps TRBD1 as D (6 bases). Germline loops: CDR1 MNHEY, CDR2 SVGAGI. V gave up 1 base and J gave up 3 bases, with 13 bases separating them. The CDR3 totals 16 residues. The CDR3 region is CASSYFRGGGGNTIYF. The CDR3 coding sequence is TGTGCCAGCAGTTACTTCAGGGGCGGTGGTGGAAACACCATATATTTT.

This rearrangement joins TRBV5-1 to TRBJ1-2; maybe TRBD1 (5 bases). V lost 4 bases to trimming and J lost 5 bases, with 18 bases between them. Germline V CDR1 and CDR2: SGHRS, YFSETQ. The CDR3 length is 15 residues. The CDR3 spells CASSPTAGGSYGYTF. DNA for the CDR3: TGCGCCAGCAGCCCTACTGCGGGGGGGTCTTATGGCTACACCTTC.

The CDR3 loop is CASSGRLAGGDTQYF. CDR3 nucleotide sequence: TGTGCCAGCAGCGGACGCCTAGCGGGGGGGGATACGCAGTATTTT. The V and J genes are TRBV9 and TRBJ2-3; the match to TRBD2 covers 12 bases. The CDR3 spans 15 residues. V shed 3 bases, J shed 6 bases, and the junction held 5 bases outside the gene matches. Germline V gives CDR1 SGDLS, CDR2 YYNGEE.

The CDR3 DNA reads TGTGCCAGCAGCGGACAGCAGAACACTGAAGCTTTCTTT. It codes for CASSGQQNTEAFF. The V call is TRBV11-2, the J call TRBJ1-1; tentatively, D is TRBD1 (6 bases). The germline CDR1 and CDR2 sequences are SGHAT and FQNNGV. V lost 5 bases and J lost 1, with 8 bases in between. CDR3 length: 13 amino acids.

The chain is built from TRBV27 and TRBJ2-7, with D perhaps matching TRBD1 (5 bases). Germline V gives CDR1 MNHEY, CDR2 SMNVEV (reference sequence). Trimming removed 6 bases at V and 4 bases at J, with 13 bases between. This CDR3 is 13 amino acids long. In DNA, the CDR3 is TGTGCCAGCAGCAGGGTTTTAGGGTACGAGCAGTACTTC. Amino acids: CASSRVLGYEQYF.

The CDR3 coding sequence is TGCAGCGTTGATCGCCGGGCTAACTATGGCTACACCTTC. It yields the protein CSVDRRANYGYTF. The chain employs TRBV29-1 and TRBJ1-2; D is ambiguous. CDR1 is SQVTM and CDR2 is ANQGSEA in the germline V gene. This CDR3 has 13 amino acids. V was shortened by 3 bases and J by 0 bases, with 8 bases between the two germline ends.

J is TRBJ2-7 and V is TRBV15, with D maybe TRBD2 (5 bases). The V end was cut by 4 bases, the J end by 2 bases, with 9 bases between. This CDR3 comprises 13 residues. Germline V gene lookup returns CDR1 LNHNV and CDR2 YYDKDF (reference sequence). CDR3 nucleotide sequence: TGTGCCACCAGCATGACGGGGACCTACGAGCAGTACTTC. Its translation is CATSMTGTYEQYF. Variable domain in full (rest from reference TRBV15 and TRBJ2-7): DAMVIQNPRYQVTQFGKPVTLSCSQTLNHNVMYWYQQKSSQAPKLLFHYYDKDFNNEADTPDNFQSRRPNTSFCFLDIRSPGLGDTAMYLCATSMTGTYEQYFGPGTRLTVT.

The V and J genes are TRBV7-9 and TRBJ2-3; 9 positions agree with TRBD1. V shed 5 bases and J 4 bases; nucleotides not matched to a gene: 10. Germline values: CDR1 SEHNR, CDR2 FQNEAQ (reference sequence). The CDR3 totals 16 residues. CDR3 DNA: TGTGCCAGCAGCCCCCCCCGGGACAGGGCCTCAGATACGCAGTATTTT. Residues: CASSPPRDRASDTQYF.

CDR3 sequence: CASSLVVGGSNAFF. DNA for the CDR3: TGTGCCAGCAGCTTGGTAGTAGGGGGCTCTAACGCTTTCTTT. This chain joins TRBV5-5 and TRBJ1-1, with 7 positions matching TRBD1. Trimming removed 0 bases from V and 11 bases from J; junction bases left unmatched: 10. CDR3 length equals 14 residues. Germline V gene sequence: CDR1 SGHKS, CDR2 YYEKEE (reference sequence).

This chain links TRBV4-3 with TRBJ1-4; perhaps TRBD1 as D (6 bases). Germline CDR1 reads LGHNA; CDR2 reads YSLEER. V was shortened by 1 base and J by 5 bases, with 14 bases between the two germline ends. The CDR3 is made up of 16 amino acids. The CDR3 is CASSQGQGTINEKLFF. The CDR3 DNA follows: TGCGCCAGCAGCCAAGGGCAGGGGACTATAAATGAAAAACTGTTTTTT.